This TCR beta chain emerged from a study of blood T cell repertoires in COVID-19. On the study more broadly: In each case, the material was cDNA or gDNA derived from T cells, B-cell-depleted T cells, or PBMCs.

Per the germline V gene, CDR1 is LNHDA and CDR2 is SQIVND (reference sequence). The CDR3 loop spans 15 amino acids. V was trimmed by 6 bases and J by 1 base, leaving 13 bases between them. Under the authors' procedure: Amplifying reference gene primers gave estimates of nucleated cell counts. Produced via immunoSEQ multiplex PCR; TCRdb's table is partial and in-frame only. V and J calls and clone size come straight from that table; D and trimming were deduced from the DNA. This sample carries roughly 250,000 clones, about 90% of them seen once, and the ten largest clones take roughly 6.3%. Sequencing was carried out using PBMCs or T cells enriched from blood (not recorded which). The chain recombines TRBV19 with TRBJ1-5, with D possibly matching TRBD1 (6 bases). This TCR came from a woman in her thirties with acute COVID-19. Here the CDR3 reads CASRGGARSNQPQHF. The CDR3 DNA follows: TGTGCCAGTAGGGGGGGGGCTAGGAGCAATCAGCCCCAGCATTTT.